The entry below gives a single TCR beta chain sequence along with its context. V shed 6 bases, J shed 0 bases, and the junction held 5 bases outside the gene matches. Germline V gene lookup returns CDR1 MDHEN and CDR2 SYDVKM. This CDR3 is 15 amino acids long. The data were taken from a study of T cells in Graves' hyperthyroidism and ophthalmopathy. It was RNA transcripts that yielded the amplified TCR beta CDR3 regions. HTBI primers were the set used in a first-round RT-PCR of the TCR CDR3. From the multiplex PCR reads, TCRdb called clonotypes with MiXCR, one entry per CDR3 protein. The table lists under 350,000 distinct CDR3 sequences, about 20% of them singletons.

The sample comprised blood. The clonotype comes from a woman aged 45-59 years with Graves' hyperthyroidism. This chain connects TRBV28 to TRBJ1-2; 9 bases line up with TRBD1. The CDR3 is CASRQQGAPNYGYTF. In DNA, the CDR3 is TGTGCCAGCAGGCAACAGGGGGCTCCTAACTATGGCTACACCTTC.